The 27 T cell receptor beta chains in this list originate from one sample, sequenced in a study of T cell clones after liver transplantation. Sequencing used immunoSEQ multiplex PCR; TCRdb keeps in-frame clones, though not all of them. The data hold under 150,000 clones, with about nine tenths observed a single time. Specimen: CD4+ T cells from blood, collected 12 months after liver transplant. The receptors stem from a human patient who received a liver transplant. The graft donor may have contributed some T cells.

This sequence joins TRBV5-1 and TRBJ2-5; 12 bases match TRBD1. Germline V gene sequence: CDR1 SGHRS, CDR2 YFSETQ. Trimming took 4 bases from V and 1 from J; bases not matched to a gene: 2. CDR3 length: 15 residues. This CDR3 reads CASSRDRGLQETQYF. In nucleotides, the CDR3 is TGCGCCAGCAGCCGGGACAGGGGGCTCCAAGAGACCCAGTACTTC.

This clone has a single count. CDR3 amino acids: CASSLRGGMNTEAFF. CDR3 nucleotides: TGTGCCAGCAGCTTGAGGGGGGGAATGAACACTGAAGCTTTCTTT. The chain is built from TRBV5-4 and TRBJ1-1; D perhaps matches TRBD1 (6 bases). Trimming shortened V by 1 base and J by 0 bases, and 10 bases separated the two germline ends. The CDR3 is made up of 15 amino acids. Per the germline V gene, CDR1 is SGHNT and CDR2 is YYREEE (reference sequence).

The chain is built from TRBV6-5 and TRBJ1-1, with no clear D. Trimming cost V 9 bases and J 1 base, with 9 bases left between them. Germline assignment: CDR1 MNHEY and CDR2 SVGAGI. The CDR3 totals 12 residues. Here the CDR3 DNA reads TGTGCCAGTGGACGGGGGAACACTGAAGCTTTCTTT. Translating it yields CASGRGNTEAFF.

The chain employs TRBV2 and TRBJ2-7; D assignment may be TRBD1 or TRBD2 (6 bases each). Looked up from germline, CDR1 is SNHLY and CDR2 is FYNNEI. The CDR3 totals 15 residues. The ends were cut back, 7 bases at V and 4 bases at J, with 20 bases in the middle. The CDR3 protein is CASTPRGTPPYEQYF. The CDR3 nucleotides are TGTGCCAGCACCCCTCGGGGGACACCACCTTACGAGCAGTACTTC.

The J gene is TRBJ1-4, the V gene TRBV7-9, with unresolved D. This CDR3 has 15 residues. From germline, CDR1 is SEHNR and CDR2 FQNEAQ (reference sequence). The V and J ends lost 1 base and 3 bases respectively, with 9 bases between them. DNA for the CDR3: TGTGCCAGCAGCTTAGGGCAAGCAGCTAATGAAAAACTGTTTTTT. Its protein product is CASSLGQAANEKLFF.

This chain links TRBV6-5 with TRBJ2-1; D gene ambiguous. V lost 6 bases to trimming and J lost 7 bases, with 13 bases between them. Per germline, CDR1 MNHEY and CDR2 SVGAGI. The CDR3 spans 13 residues. The CDR3 region is CASSRTGWNEQFF. CDR3 bases: TGTGCCAGCAGCAGAACCGGGTGGAATGAGCAGTTCTTC.

The chain is built from TRBV6-5 and TRBJ2-7, with TRBD1 identical over 10 bases. The CDR3 length is 15 residues. The V gene's germline CDR1 is MNHEY and CDR2 SVGAGI. V was clipped by 5 bases and J by 2 bases; unmatched bases: 6. CDR3 nucleotides: TGTGCCAGCAGTCGTGGGACAGGGGCTCCCTACGAGCAGTACTTC. This encodes CASSRGTGAPYEQYF.

In nucleotides, the CDR3 is TGTGCCAGCAGCTTGGAGTTGGGGTTCCGAGAGACCCAGTACTTC. Protein: CASSLELGFRETQYF. The J gene is TRBJ2-5, the V gene TRBV5-8; no clear D gene. V lost 0 bases, J lost 4 bases, and 13 bases lay in between. In germline, CDR1 is SGHTS, CDR2 YDEGEE. This CDR3 spans 15 amino acids.

The V call is TRBV5-5, the J call TRBJ1-3, with no clear D. V dropped 4 bases and J dropped 4 bases, with 12 bases sitting between them. Germline assignment: CDR1 SGHKS and CDR2 YYEKEE (reference sequence). The CDR3 runs to 14 residues. The CDR3 sequence is CASSPPLSGNTIYF. For the CDR3, the DNA is TGTGCCAGCAGCCCTCCTCTATCCGGAAACACCATATATTTT. Together with reference TRBV5-5 and TRBJ1-3, the CDR3 gives the full variable domain: DAGVTQSPTHLIKTRGQQVTLRCSPISGHKSVSWYQQVLGQGPQFIFQYYEKEERGRGNFPDRFSARQFPNYSSELNVNALLLGDSALYLCASSPPLSGNTIYFGEGSWLTVV.

CDR3 sequence reads: CASSPTAPRGAGNTIYF. The CDR3, as DNA: TGTGCCAGCTCACCCACAGCCCCCCGGGGGGCTGGAAACACCATATATTTT. The chain couples TRBV18 to TRBJ1-3; D might be TRBD1 (5 bases). Germline loops: CDR1 KGHSH, CDR2 LQKENI. V was cut by 3 bases and J by 2 bases, with 17 bases left in between. The CDR3 has 17 amino acids.

V is TRBV9 and J is TRBJ2-3; D gene unclear. Germline V lookup: CDR1 SGDLS, CDR2 YYNGEE. CDR3 length equals 15 residues. V was pared by 0 bases and J by 1 base, with 9 bases between. In DNA, the CDR3 is TGTGCCAGCAGCGTAGGATGGTCTGGCACAGATACGCAGTATTTT. Translated: CASSVGWSGTDTQYF.

In DNA form, the CDR3 reads TGTGCCAGCAGTTTATGGGGAGCGGGAGTCTCCTACGAGCAGTACTTC. The encoded protein is CASSLWGAGVSYEQYF. V and J are TRBV28 and TRBJ2-7; 8 bases fit TRBD2. CDR1 MDHEN and CDR2 SYDVKM come from the germline V gene. The J segment lost 0 bases and the V segment lost 0 bases, leaving 4 bases of the junction unmatched. This CDR3 contains 16 residues.

This clone was observed once. The chain recombines TRBV13 with TRBJ1-4, with 10 bases lining up with TRBD1. Germline V gene sequence: CDR1 PRHDT, CDR2 FYEKMQ (reference sequence). The V segment lost 0 bases and the J segment 3 bases; nucleotides outside the gene matches: 10. There are 19 residues in the CDR3. The CDR3 nucleotides are TGTGCCAGCAGCTTAGGCCGTGGGACAGGGGCACGGGCTAATGAAAAACTGTTTTTT. Protein product: CASSLGRGTGARANEKLFF.

This chain links TRBV2 with TRBJ2-7; possibly TRBD1 for D (6 bases). The germline V gene encodes CDR1 SNHLY and CDR2 FYNNEI. The V and J ends lost 7 bases and 1 base respectively, with 14 bases between them. This CDR3 has 14 amino acids. The CDR3 is CASNGQGKSYEQYF. The CDR3 DNA reads TGTGCCAGCAACGGGCAGGGGAAATCCTACGAGCAGTACTTC.

This clone was recorded only once. The chain's CDR3 is CASSLSAQGRGTEAFF. In DNA, the CDR3 is TGTGCCAGCAGCTTAAGTGCGCAGGGGAGGGGCACTGAAGCTTTCTTT. The rearrangement links TRBV7-9 to TRBJ1-1; tentatively, D is TRBD1 (6 bases). There are 16 residues in the CDR3. Trimming cost V 2 bases and J 4 bases, with 17 bases left between them. CDR1 is SEHNR, CDR2 FQNEAQ, per germline (reference sequence).

This clone has a handful of counts. V usage is TRBV5-1 and J usage is TRBJ2-2; 10 positions match TRBD2. Germline V CDR1 and CDR2: SGHRS, YFSETQ. J lost 6 bases, V lost 0 bases, and 8 bases had no gene match. The CDR3 runs to 17 residues. CDR3 region: CASSLEPPSGRAGELFF. The DNA for the CDR3 is TGCGCCAGCAGCTTGGAGCCCCCCAGCGGGAGGGCCGGGGAGCTGTTTTTT.

To note about this clone: One end of the junction fails to match germline, which may point to a read error. The chain links TRBV7-7 to TRBJ2-7; tentatively, D is TRBD1 (5 bases). CDR1 is SSHAT and CDR2 is FNYEAQ in the germline V gene (reference sequence). This CDR3 has 13 amino acids. CDR3 region: CASSLGSGYEQYF. The CDR3 nucleotides are TGTGCTAGCAGCTTGGGGTCAGGGTACGAGCAGTACTTC.

A single count supports this clone. V usage is TRBV5-1 and J usage is TRBJ2-2, with TRBD2 matching over 16 bases. V lost 4 bases, J lost 3 bases, and 3 bases stayed unmatched. The germline V gene has CDR1 SGHRS and CDR2 YFSETQ. The length of the CDR3 is 17 residues. DNA for the CDR3: TGCGCCAGCAGCGGGACTAGCGGGAGGGTTCACACCGGGGAGCTGTTTTTT. It specifies CASSGTSGRVHTGELFF.

CDR3 DNA sequence: TGTGCCAGCAGCTTGGCGGGCGACTATGGCTACACCTTC. Its translation: CASSLAGDYGYTF. The chain uses TRBV7-9 and TRBJ1-2; no reliable D call. Trimming shortened V by 3 bases and J by 3 bases, and 8 bases separated the two germline ends. The CDR3 runs to 13 residues. Germline V gene lookup returns CDR1 SEHNR and CDR2 FQNEAQ (reference sequence).

The chain couples TRBV5-1 to TRBJ2-2; a possible D gene is TRBD1 (5 bases). Between the trimmed V and J ends, which lost 1 base and 3 bases, there was a span of 10 bases. The CDR3 consists of 15 residues. Germline V gene lookup returns CDR1 SGHRS and CDR2 YFSETQ. For the CDR3, the DNA is TGCGCCAGCAGCTTGATTGGGGCGGACACCGGGGAGCTGTTTTTT. It translates to CASSLIGADTGELFF. The full variable domain, its missing parts supplied by reference TRBV5-1 and TRBJ2-2, is KAGVTQTPRYLIKTRGQQVTLSCSPISGHRSVSWYQQTPGQGLQFLFEYFSETQRNKGNFPGRFSGRQFSNSRSEMNVSTLELGDSALYLCASSLIGADTGELFFGEGSRLTVL.

This clone was recorded at least ten times. CDR3 sequence reads: CAINTGLATDTQYF. The CDR3 DNA sequence: TGTGCCATCAACACCGGACTAGCGACCGATACGCAGTATTTT. J is TRBJ2-3 and V is TRBV10-3; TRBD2 agrees at 9 bases. The V gene's germline CDR1 is ENHRY and CDR2 SYGVKD. The CDR3 runs to 14 residues. Unmatched junction bases numbered 8, after V lost 7 bases and J lost 6 bases.

This chain's CDR3 is CSVEGGKGTDTQYF. The CDR3 nucleotides are TGCAGCGTTGAAGGTGGGAAAGGCACAGATACGCAGTATTTT. This chain links TRBV29-1 with TRBJ2-3; D is uncertain. The CDR3 contains 14 residues. With 1 base removed from V and 1 base from J, the gap between germline ends came to 9 bases. Germline V gene sequence: CDR1 SQVTM, CDR2 ANQGSEA.

The rearrangement joins TRBV7-2 to TRBJ1-5; possibly TRBD1 for D (6 bases). The CDR3 totals 18 residues. Trimming took off 7 bases at V and 4 bases at J, with 26 bases between the two ends. The germline V gene has CDR1 SGHTA and CDR2 FQGNSA. The CDR3 DNA sequence: TGTGCCAGCACCGAATACGGGAGTGCGGGGGGCCCGAATCAGCCCCAGCATTTT. Translating gives CASTEYGSAGGPNQPQHF.

The chain couples TRBV10-3 to TRBJ1-5, with D hard to call. The CDR3 loop spans 16 amino acids. In germline, CDR1 is ENHRY, CDR2 SYGVKD. V was cut by 0 bases and J by 2 bases, with 11 bases left in between. For the CDR3, the DNA is TGTGCCATCAGTGAGTCGAGCTTTACGGGCAATCAGCCCCAGCATTTT. Translation gives CAISESSFTGNQPQHF.

The rearrangement joins TRBV19 to TRBJ1-1; D gene ambiguous. Germline loops: CDR1 LNHDA, CDR2 SQIVND (reference sequence). With 8 bases removed from V and 7 bases from J, the gap between germline ends came to 14 bases. This CDR3 is built from 12 residues. The DNA of the CDR3 is TGTGCCAGTCAGAACGCCCGATATGAAGCTTTCTTT. Protein product: CASQNARYEAFF.

The V and J genes are TRBV28 and TRBJ1-5, with D unresolved. The germline V and J ends were trimmed by 5 bases and 1 base, with 12 bases remaining between them. Germline CDR1 and CDR2: MDHEN and SYDVKM. The CDR3 covers 15 residues. The CDR3, as DNA: TGTGCCAGCAGTCTGGGTATTCGAAGCAATCAGCCCCAGCATTTT. It is translated as CASSLGIRSNQPQHF.

CDR3 residues: CASSNGQGNYEQYF. The CDR3 region has the DNA TGTGCCAGCAGCAATGGGCAGGGGAACTACGAGCAGTACTTC. The chain carries TRBV9 and TRBJ2-7; maybe TRBD1 (6 bases). Germline V CDR1 and CDR2: SGDLS, YYNGEE. This CDR3 contains 14 residues. Trimming stripped 4 bases from V and 3 bases from J, with 14 bases between.